This passage covers 4 T cell receptor beta chains from one sample sequenced in a study of cytomegalovirus exposure and HLA in healthy donors. PCR was performed using 60 Vbeta and 13 Jbeta primers. The table came from immunoSEQ multiplex PCR; TCRdb's copy has only in-frame clones and leaves some out. The sample includes 120,000 to 150,000 clones, less than 9.5% seen only once; the top ten take 1.5% to 2%. Sequenced input: PBMCs. The receptor source for this set is a male donor in good health and CMV-seronegative.

This clone turned up a few times. The chain carries TRBV7-3 and TRBJ1-1; D might be TRBD1 (5 bases). CDR1 is SGHTA and CDR2 is FQGTGA in the germline V gene. CDR3 size: 16 residues. The V and J ends lost 2 bases and 0 bases respectively, with 13 bases between them. This CDR3 reads CASSLGAGSMNTEAFF. In DNA form, the CDR3 reads TGTGCCAGCAGCTTAGGGGCGGGGTCCATGAACACTGAAGCTTTCTTT.

The rearrangement links TRBV6-5 to TRBJ2-5; D ambiguous. This CDR3 comprises 11 residues. CDR1 MNHEY and CDR2 SVGAGI come from the germline V gene. The ends were cut back, 5 bases at V and 7 bases at J, with 8 bases in the middle. The CDR3 region is CASSNRATQYF. The CDR3 DNA follows: TGTGCCAGCAGTAATCGAGCGACCCAGTACTTC.

A few counts support this clone. This chain joins TRBV5-8 and TRBJ1-6; 11 positions match TRBD1. Looked up from germline, CDR1 is SGHTS and CDR2 is YDEGEE. This CDR3 has 14 amino acids. The ends lost 4 bases at V and 10 bases at J; junction bases unmatched: 4. In DNA, the CDR3 is TGTGCCAGCAGCATGGGACAGGGGGGGTCACCCCTCCACTTT. It translates to CASSMGQGGSPLHF.

This clone came up many times. The gene calls are TRBV4-3 and TRBJ2-1; D is uncertain. CDR3 size: 15 residues. V was cut by 0 bases and J by 7 bases, with 13 bases left in between. The germline gives CDR1 LGHNA, CDR2 YSLEER. In DNA, the CDR3 is TGCGCCAGCAGCCAAGAGCCACTATGGGTAAATGAGCAGTTCTTC. This gives the protein CASSQEPLWVNEQFF.